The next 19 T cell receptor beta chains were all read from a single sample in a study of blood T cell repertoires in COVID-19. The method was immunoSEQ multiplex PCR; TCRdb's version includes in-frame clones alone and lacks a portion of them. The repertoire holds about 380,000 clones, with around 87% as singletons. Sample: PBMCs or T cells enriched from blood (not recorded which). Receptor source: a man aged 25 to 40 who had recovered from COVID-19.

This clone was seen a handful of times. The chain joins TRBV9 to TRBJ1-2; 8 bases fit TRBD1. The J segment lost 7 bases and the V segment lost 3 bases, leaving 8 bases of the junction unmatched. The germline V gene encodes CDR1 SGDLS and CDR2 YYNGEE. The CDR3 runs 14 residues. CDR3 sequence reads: CASSDRTGRLGYTF. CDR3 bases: TGTGCCAGCAGCGACCGGACAGGGCGACTTGGCTACACCTTC.

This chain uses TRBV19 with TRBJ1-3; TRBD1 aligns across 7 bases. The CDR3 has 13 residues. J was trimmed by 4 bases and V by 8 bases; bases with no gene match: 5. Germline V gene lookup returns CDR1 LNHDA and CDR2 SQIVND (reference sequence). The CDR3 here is CASGQAVGNTIYF. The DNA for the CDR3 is TGTGCCAGTGGACAGGCGGTGGGAAACACCATATATTTT.

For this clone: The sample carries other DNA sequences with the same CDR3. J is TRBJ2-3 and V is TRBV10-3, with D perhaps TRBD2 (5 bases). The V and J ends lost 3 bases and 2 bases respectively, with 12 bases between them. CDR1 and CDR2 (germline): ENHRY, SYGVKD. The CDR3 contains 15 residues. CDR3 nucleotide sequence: TGTGCCATCAGTGAAGGGCTAGCAGTCACAGATACGCAGTATTTT. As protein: CAISEGLAVTDTQYF.

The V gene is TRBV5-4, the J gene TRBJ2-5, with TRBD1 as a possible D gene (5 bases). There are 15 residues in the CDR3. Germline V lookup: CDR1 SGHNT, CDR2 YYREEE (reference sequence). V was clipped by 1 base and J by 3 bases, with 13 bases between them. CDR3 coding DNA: TGTGCCAGCAGCTTGTCGTCGACAGCTAAAGAGACCCAGTACTTC. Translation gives CASSLSSTAKETQYF.

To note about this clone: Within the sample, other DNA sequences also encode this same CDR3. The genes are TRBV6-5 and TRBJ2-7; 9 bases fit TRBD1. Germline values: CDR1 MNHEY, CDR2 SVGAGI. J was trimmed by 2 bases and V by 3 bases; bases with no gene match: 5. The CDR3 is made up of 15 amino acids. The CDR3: CASSYSGTGTYEQYF. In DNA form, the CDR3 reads TGTGCCAGCAGTTATTCGGGGACAGGGACCTACGAGCAGTACTTC.

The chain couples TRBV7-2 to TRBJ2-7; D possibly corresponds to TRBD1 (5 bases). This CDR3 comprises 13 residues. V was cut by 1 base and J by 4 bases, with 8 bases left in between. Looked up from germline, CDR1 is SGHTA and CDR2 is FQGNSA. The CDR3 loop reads CASSLGDRYEQYF. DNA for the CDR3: TGTGCCAGCAGCTTAGGAGACAGATACGAGCAGTACTTC.

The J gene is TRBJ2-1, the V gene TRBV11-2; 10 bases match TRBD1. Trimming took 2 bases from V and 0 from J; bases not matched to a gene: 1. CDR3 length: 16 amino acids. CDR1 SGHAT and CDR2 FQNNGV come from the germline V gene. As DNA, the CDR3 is TGTGCCAGCAGCTTAAGGACAGGGGGCTCCTACAATGAGCAGTTCTTC. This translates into CASSLRTGGSYNEQFF.

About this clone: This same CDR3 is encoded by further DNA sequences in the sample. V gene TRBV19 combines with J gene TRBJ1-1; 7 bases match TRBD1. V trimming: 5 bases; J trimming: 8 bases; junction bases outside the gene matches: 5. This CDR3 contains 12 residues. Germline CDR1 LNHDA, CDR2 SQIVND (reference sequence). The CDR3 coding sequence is TGTGCCAGTAGTTCCGGGACAGTAGAAGCTTTCTTT. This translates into CASSSGTVEAFF.

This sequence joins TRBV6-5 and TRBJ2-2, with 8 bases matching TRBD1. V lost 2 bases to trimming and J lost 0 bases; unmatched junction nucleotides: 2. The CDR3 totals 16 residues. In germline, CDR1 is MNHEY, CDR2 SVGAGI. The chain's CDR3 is CASSYHRGANTGELFF. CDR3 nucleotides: TGTGCCAGCAGTTACCACAGGGGGGCGAACACCGGGGAGCTGTTTTTT.

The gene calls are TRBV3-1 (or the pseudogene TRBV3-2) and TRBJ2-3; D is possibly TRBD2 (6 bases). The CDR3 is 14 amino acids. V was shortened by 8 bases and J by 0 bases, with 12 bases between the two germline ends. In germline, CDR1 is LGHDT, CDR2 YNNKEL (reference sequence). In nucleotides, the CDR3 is TGTGCCAGCGGCCGGCGGGGCAGCACAGATACGCAGTATTTT. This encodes CASGRRGSTDTQYF.

Here the CDR3 DNA reads TGTGCCAGCAGCTTAGGACAGGGTACTGGAAACACCATATATTTT. This sequence encodes CASSLGQGTGNTIYF. V is TRBV7-9 and J is TRBJ1-3; 7 bases agree with TRBD1. Germline V gives CDR1 SEHNR, CDR2 FQNEAQ (reference sequence). The CDR3 covers 15 residues. V shed 1 base and J 2 bases; nucleotides not matched to a gene: 2.

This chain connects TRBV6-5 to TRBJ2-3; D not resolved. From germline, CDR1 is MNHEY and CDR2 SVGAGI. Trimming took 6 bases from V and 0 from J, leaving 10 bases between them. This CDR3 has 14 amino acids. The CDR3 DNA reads TGTGCCAGCAGCGTTAGTTCTAGCACAGATACGCAGTATTTT. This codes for CASSVSSSTDTQYF.

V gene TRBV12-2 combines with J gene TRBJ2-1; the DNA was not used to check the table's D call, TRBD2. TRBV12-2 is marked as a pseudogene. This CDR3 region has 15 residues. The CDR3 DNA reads TGTGCAAGTCGCTTAGCGATCGGGACTGCGAATGAGCAGTTCTTC. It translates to CASRLAIGTANEQFF.

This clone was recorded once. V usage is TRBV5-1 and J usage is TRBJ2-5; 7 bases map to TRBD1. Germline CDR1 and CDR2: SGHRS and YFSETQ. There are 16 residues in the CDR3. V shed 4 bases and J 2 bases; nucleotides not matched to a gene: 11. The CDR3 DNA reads TGCGCCAGCAGCAGACTACAGGGGTCCGCGCAAGAGACCCAGTACTTC. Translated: CASSRLQGSAQETQYF.

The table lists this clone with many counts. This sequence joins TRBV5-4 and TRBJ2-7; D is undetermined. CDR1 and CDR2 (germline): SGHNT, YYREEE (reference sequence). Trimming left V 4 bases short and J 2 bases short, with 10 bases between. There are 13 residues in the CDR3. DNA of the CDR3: TGTGCCAGCAGCCTCGACGGAGCCTACGAGCAGTACTTC. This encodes CASSLDGAYEQYF.

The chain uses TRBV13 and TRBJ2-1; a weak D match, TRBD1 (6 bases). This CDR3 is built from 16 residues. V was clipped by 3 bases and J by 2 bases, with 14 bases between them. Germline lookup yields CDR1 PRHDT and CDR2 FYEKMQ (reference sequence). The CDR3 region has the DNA TGTGCCAGCAGCTTGGGTTCCAGGGGCGCCTACAATGAGCAGTTCTTC. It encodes CASSLGSRGAYNEQFF.

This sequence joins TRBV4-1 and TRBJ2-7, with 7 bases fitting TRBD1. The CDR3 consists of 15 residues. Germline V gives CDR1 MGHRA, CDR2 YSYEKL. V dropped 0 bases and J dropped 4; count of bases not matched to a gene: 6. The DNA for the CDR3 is TGCGCCAGCAGCCAAGATCTACAGGGGCTATACGAGCAGTACTTC. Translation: CASSQDLQGLYEQYF.

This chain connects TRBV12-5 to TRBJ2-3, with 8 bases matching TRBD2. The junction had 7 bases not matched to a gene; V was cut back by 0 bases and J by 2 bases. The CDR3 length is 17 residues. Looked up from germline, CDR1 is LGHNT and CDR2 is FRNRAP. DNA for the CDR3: TGTGCTAGTGGTTTGGTACTGGATAGCGGGGTCACAGATACGCAGTATTTT. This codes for CASGLVLDSGVTDTQYF.

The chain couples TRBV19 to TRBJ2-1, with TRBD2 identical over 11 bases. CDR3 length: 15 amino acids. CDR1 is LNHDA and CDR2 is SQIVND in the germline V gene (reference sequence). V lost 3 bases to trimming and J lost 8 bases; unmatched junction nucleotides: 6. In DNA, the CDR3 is TGTGCCAGTAGTATTGTAGCGGGGGGGCAGGATGAGCAGTTCTTC. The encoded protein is CASSIVAGGQDEQFF.